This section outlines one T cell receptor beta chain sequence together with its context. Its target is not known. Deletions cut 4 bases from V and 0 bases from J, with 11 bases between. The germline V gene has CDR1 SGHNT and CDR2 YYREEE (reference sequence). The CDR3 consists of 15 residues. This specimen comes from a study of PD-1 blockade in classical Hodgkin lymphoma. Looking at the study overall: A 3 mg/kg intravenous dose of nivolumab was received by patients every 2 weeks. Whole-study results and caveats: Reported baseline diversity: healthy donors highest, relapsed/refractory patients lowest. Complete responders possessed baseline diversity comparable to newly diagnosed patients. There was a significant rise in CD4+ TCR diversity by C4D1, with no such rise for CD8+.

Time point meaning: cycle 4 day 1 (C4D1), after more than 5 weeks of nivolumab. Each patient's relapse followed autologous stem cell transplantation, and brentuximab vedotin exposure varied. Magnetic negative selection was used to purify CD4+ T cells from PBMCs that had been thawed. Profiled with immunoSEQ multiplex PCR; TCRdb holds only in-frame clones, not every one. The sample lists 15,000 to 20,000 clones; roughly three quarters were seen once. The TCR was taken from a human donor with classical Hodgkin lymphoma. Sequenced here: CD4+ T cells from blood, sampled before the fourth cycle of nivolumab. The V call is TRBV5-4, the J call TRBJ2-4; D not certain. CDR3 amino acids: CASSPNHLAKNIQYF. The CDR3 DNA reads TGTGCCAGCAGCCCTAACCACCTAGCCAAAAACATTCAGTACTTC.